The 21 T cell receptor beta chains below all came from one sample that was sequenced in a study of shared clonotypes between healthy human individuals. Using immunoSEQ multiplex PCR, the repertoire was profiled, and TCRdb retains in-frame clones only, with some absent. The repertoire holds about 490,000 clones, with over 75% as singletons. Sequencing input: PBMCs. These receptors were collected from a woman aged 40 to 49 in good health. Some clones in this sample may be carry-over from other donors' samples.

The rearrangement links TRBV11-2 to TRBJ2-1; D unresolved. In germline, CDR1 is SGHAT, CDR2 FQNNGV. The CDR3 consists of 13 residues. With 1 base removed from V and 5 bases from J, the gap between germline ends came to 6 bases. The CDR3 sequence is CASSLVVNNEQFF. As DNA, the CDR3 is TGTGCCAGCAGCTTAGTGGTCAACAATGAGCAGTTCTTC.

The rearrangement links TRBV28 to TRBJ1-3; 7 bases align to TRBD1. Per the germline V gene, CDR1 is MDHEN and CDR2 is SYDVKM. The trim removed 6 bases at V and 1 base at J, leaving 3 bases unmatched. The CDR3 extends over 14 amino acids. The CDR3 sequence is CASSSGGSGNTIYF. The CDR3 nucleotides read TGTGCCAGCAGCTCAGGGGGATCTGGAAACACCATATATTTT.

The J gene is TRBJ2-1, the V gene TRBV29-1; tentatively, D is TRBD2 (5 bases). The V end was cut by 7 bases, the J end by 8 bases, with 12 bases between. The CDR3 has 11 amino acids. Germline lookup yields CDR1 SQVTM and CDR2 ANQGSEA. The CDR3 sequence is CSARAGDEQFF. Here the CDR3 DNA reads TGCAGCGCACGGGCCGGGGATGAGCAGTTCTTC.

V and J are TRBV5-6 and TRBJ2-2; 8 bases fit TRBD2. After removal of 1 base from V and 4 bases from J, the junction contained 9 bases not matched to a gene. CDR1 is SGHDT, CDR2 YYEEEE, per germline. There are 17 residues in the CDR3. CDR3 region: CASSLSLAGQFTGELFF. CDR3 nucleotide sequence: TGTGCCAGCAGCTTGAGTCTAGCGGGTCAATTCACCGGGGAGCTGTTTTTT.

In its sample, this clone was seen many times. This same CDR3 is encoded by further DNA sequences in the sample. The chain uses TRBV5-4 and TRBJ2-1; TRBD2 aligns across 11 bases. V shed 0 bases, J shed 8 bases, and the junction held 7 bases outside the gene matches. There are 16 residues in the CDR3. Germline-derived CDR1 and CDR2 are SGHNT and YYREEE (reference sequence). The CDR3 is CASSLGSSGRIDEQFF. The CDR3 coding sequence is TGTGCCAGCAGCTTGGGTTCTAGCGGGAGGATCGATGAGCAGTTCTTC. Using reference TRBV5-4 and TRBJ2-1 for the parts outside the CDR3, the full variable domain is ETGVTQSPTHLIKTRGQQVTLRCSSQSGHNTVSWYQQALGQGPQFIFQYYREEENGRGNFPPRFSGLQFPNYSSELNVNALELDDSALYLCASSLGSSGRIDEQFFGPGTRLTVL.

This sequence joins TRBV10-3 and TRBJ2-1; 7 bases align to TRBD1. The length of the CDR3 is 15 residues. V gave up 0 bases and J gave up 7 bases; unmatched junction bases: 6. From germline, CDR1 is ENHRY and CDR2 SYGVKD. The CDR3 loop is CAISESTGSGNEQFF. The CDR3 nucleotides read TGTGCCATCAGTGAGTCGACAGGGTCGGGTAATGAGCAGTTCTTC.

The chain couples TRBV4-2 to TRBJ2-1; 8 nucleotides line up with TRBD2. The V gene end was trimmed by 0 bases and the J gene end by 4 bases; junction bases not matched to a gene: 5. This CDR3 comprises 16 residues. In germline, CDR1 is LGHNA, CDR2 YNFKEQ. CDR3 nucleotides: TGTGCCAGCAGCCAAGATGGACTAGCAGAATACAATGAGCAGTTCTTC. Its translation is CASSQDGLAEYNEQFF.

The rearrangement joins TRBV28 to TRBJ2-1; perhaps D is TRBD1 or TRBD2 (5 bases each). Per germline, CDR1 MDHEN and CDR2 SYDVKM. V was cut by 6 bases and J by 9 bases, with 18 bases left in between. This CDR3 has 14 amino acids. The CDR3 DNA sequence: TGTGCCAGCAGGGTCGGGGCCCCCCTCCGTGAGCAGTTCTTC. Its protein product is CASRVGAPLREQFF.

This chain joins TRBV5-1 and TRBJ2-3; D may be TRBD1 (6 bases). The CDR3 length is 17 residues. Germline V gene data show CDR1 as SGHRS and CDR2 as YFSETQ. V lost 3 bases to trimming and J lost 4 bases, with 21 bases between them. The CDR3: CASSSGRGYFRADTQYF. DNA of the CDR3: TGCGCCAGCAGCTCCGGCAGGGGTTATTTTCGCGCAGATACGCAGTATTTT.

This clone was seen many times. The CDR3 protein is CASRGTGSGYTF. CDR3 DNA sequence: TGTGCCAGCAGGGGGACAGGGTCTGGCTACACCTTC. The chain combines TRBV2 with TRBJ1-2, with 9 positions matching TRBD1. V shed 6 bases, J shed 7 bases, and the junction held 3 bases outside the gene matches. Germline lookup yields CDR1 SNHLY and CDR2 FYNNEI. CDR3 size: 12 residues.

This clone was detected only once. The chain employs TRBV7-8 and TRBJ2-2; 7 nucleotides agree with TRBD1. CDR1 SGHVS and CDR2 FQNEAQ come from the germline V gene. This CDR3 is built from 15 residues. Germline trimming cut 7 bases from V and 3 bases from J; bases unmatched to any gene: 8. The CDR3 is CASNTGVGYTGELFF. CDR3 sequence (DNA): TGTGCCAGCAACACAGGGGTTGGGTACACCGGGGAGCTGTTTTTT.

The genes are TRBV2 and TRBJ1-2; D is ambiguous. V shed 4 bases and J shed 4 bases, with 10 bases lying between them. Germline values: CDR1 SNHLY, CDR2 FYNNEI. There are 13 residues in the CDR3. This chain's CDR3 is CASSGQPSYGYTF. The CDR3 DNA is TGTGCCAGCAGTGGTCAACCCTCCTATGGCTACACCTTC.

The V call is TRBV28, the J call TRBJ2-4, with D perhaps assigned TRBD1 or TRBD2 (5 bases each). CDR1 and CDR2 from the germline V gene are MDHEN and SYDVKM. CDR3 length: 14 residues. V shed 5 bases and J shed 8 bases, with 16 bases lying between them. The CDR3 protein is CASSLPGARDIQYF. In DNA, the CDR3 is TGTGCCAGCAGTCTCCCTGGGGCGAGGGACATTCAGTACTTC. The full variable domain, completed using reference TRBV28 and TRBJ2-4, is DVKVTQSSRYLVKRTGEKVFLECVQDMDHENMFWYRQDPGLGLRLIYFSYDVKMKEKGDIPEGYSVSREKKERFSLILESASTNQTSMYLCASSLPGARDIQYFGAGTRLSVL.

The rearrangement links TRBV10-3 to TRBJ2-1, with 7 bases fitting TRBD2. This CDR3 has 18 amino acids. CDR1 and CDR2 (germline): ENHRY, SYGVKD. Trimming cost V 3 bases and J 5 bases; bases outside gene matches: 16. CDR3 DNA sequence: TGTGCCATCAGTGACTCTAGTTTGGTGACTAGCCCAGACAATGAGCAGTTCTTC. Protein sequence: CAISDSSLVTSPDNEQFF.

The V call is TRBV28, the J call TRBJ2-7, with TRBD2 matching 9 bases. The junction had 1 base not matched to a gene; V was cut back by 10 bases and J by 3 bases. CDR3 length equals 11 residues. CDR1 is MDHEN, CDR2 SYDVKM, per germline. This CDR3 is CATSGVYEQYF. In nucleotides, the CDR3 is TGTGCCACTAGCGGGGTCTACGAGCAGTACTTC. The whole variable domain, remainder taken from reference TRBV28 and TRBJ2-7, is DVKVTQSSRYLVKRTGEKVFLECVQDMDHENMFWYRQDPGLGLRLIYFSYDVKMKEKGDIPEGYSVSREKKERFSLILESASTNQTSMYLCATSGVYEQYFGPGTRLTVT.

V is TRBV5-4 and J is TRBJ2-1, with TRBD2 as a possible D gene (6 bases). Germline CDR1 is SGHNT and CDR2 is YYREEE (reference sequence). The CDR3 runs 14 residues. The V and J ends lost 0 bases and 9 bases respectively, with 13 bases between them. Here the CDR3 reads CASSLDLAMGEQFF. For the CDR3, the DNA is TGTGCCAGCAGCTTGGATCTAGCGATGGGTGAGCAGTTCTTC.

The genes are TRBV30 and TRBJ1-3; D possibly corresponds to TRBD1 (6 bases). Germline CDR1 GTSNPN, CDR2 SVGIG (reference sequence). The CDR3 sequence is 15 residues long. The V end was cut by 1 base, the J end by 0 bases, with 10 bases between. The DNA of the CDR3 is TGTGCCTGGAGTGAGGGGGGCTCCTCTGGAAACACCATATATTTT. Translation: CAWSEGGSSGNTIYF.

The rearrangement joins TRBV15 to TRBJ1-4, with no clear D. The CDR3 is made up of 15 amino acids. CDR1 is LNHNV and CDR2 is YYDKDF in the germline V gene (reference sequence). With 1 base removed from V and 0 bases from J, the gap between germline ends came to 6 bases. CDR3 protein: CATSRVRATNEKLFF. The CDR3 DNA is TGTGCCACCAGCAGAGTAAGGGCAACTAATGAAAAACTGTTTTTT.

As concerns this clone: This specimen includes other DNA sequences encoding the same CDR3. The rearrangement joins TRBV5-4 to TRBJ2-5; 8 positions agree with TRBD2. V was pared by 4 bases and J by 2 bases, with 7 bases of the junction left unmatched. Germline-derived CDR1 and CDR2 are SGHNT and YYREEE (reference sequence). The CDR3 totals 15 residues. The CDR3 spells CASSPGASGQETQYF. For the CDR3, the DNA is TGTGCCAGCAGCCCAGGGGCTAGCGGGCAAGAGACCCAGTACTTC.

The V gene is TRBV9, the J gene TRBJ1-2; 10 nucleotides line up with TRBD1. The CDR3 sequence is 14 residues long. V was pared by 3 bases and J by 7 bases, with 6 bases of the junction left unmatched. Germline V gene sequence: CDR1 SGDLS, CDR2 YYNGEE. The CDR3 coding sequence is TGTGCCAGCAGCGCTCGACAGGGGGCGCTTGGCTACACCTTC. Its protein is CASSARQGALGYTF.

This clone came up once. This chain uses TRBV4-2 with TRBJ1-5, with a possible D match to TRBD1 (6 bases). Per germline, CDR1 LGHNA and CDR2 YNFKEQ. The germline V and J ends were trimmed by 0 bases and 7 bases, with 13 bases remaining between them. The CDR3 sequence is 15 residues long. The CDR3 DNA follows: TGTGCCAGCAGCCAAGAGGGAGGGGGTGACCAGCCCCAGCATTTT. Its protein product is CASSQEGGGDQPQHF.